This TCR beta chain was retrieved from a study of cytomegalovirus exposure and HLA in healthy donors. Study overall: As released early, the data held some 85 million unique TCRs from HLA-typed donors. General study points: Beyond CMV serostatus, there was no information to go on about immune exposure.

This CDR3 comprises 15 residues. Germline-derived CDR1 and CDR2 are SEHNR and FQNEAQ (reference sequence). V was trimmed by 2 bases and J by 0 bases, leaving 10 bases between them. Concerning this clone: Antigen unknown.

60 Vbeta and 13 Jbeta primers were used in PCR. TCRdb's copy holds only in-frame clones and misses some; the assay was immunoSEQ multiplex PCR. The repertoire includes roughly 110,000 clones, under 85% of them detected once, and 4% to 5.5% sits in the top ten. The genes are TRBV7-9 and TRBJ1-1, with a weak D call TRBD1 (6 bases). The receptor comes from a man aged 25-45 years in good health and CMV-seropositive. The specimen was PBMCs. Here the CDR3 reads CASSLRQDMNTEAFF. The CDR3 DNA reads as TGTGCCAGCAGCTTACGACAGGATATGAACACTGAAGCTTTCTTT.